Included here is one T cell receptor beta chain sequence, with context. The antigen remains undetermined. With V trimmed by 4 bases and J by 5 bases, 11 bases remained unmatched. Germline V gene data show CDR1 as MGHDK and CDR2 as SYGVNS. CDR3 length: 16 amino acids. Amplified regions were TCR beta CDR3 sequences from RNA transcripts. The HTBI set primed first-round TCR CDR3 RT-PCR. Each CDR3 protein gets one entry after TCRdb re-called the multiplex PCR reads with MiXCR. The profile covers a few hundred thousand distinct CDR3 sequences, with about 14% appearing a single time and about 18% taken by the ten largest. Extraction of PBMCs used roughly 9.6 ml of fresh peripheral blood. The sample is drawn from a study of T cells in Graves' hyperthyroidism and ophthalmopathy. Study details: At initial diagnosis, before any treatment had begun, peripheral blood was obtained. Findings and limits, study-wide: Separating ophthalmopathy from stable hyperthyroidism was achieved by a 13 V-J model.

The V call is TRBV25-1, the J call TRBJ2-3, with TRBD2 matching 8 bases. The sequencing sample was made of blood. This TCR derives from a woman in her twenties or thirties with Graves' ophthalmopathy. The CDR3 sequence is CASSGRLRGVLDTQYF. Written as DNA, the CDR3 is TGTGCCAGCAGTGGGAGATTGCGGGGGGTGTTAGATACGCAGTATTTT.